In its sample, the clone carrying this T cell receptor beta chain was seen a few times. TCRdb processed the 5' RACE reads anew with MiXCR; each CDR3 protein has one entry. The sample comprises 100,000 or so distinct CDR3 sequences, about 8.4% of which are singletons, and approximately 16% rests with the top ten. The germline V gene has CDR1 SGHTA and CDR2 FQGNSA. The junction had 10 bases not matched to a gene; V was cut back by 5 bases and J by 1 base. There are 16 residues in the CDR3. This sample was taken from a study of T cells after yellow fever vaccination. Study overall: Preparation of the low-cell-number fractions used SMART-Seq v4 Ultra Low Input.

This chain joins TRBV7-2 and TRBJ1-1; 7 nucleotides line up with TRBD1. This TCR came from a man aged 18 to 30 who received the YFV17D yellow fever vaccine. Sequenced material: CD8+ T cells not binding an NS4B(214-222) dextramer, sorted from PBMCs, taken about 2 weeks after the first yellow fever vaccination. CDR3: CASSRALQGRNTEAFF. Here the CDR3 DNA reads TGTGCCAGCAGCCGGGCCTTACAGGGGAGGAACACTGAAGCTTTCTTT.